This entry lists 7 T cell receptor beta chains sequenced from one sample in a study of blood T cells in healthy people across ages. For the second PCR, which ran for about 7 to 11 cycles, a sample-barcoded 5' primer and a J-beta primer mix were used. Using its own MiXCR run on the 5' RACE reads, TCRdb lists one record per CDR3 protein. The sample consists of roughly 560,000 distinct CDR3 sequences, about 25% of them appearing once. These records were also assigned to another study, of T cells of mothers and their children.

The specimen sequenced was blood. The receptor set was obtained from a boy aged 5-17 years in good health.

The chain is built from TRBV12-3 or TRBV12-4 and TRBJ2-2, with 9 bases lining up with TRBD2. V shed 0 bases, J shed 6 bases, and the junction held 5 bases outside the gene matches. There are 16 residues in the CDR3. The CDR3 reads CASSLASGRGAGELFF. The CDR3 nucleotides read TGTGCCAGCAGTTTAGCTAGCGGGAGAGGGGCCGGGGAGCTGTTTTTT.

This chain uses TRBV11-2 with TRBJ2-7; the match to TRBD2 covers 10 bases. The CDR3 consists of 15 residues. The V gene's germline CDR1 is SGHAT and CDR2 FQNNGV. The ends lost 1 base at V and 6 bases at J; junction bases unmatched: 6. The CDR3 DNA sequence: TGTGCCAGCAGCTTAGCTAGCGGGAGCCCCGGCGAGCAGTACTTC. Translated: CASSLASGSPGEQYF.

The sample holds a few counts of this clonotype. The chain recombines TRBV28 with TRBJ2-1; 12 bases align to TRBD2. The V and J ends lost 7 bases and 4 bases, in that order; junction bases with no gene match: 14. Germline assignment: CDR1 MDHEN and CDR2 SYDVKM. The CDR3 is 18 residues long. In DNA, the CDR3 is TGTGCCAGCACCCGCAATCCGACTAGCGGGGGAGCATACAATGAGCAGTTCTTC. The encoded protein is CASTRNPTSGGAYNEQFF.

The chain recombines TRBV4-3 with TRBJ2-1; 13 nucleotides align to TRBD2. The germline gives CDR1 LGHNA, CDR2 YSLEER. This CDR3 has 17 amino acids. The V and J ends lost 1 base and 0 bases, in that order; junction bases with no gene match: 0. CDR3 sequence reads: CASSQGTSGGSYNEQFF. Written as DNA, the CDR3 is TGCGCCAGCAGCCAAGGGACTAGCGGGGGCTCCTACAATGAGCAGTTCTTC.

V is TRBV15 and J is TRBJ1-1; D gene uncertain. CDR3 size: 16 residues. Trimming cost V 2 bases and J 1 base, with 14 bases left between them. Per germline, CDR1 LNHNV and CDR2 YYDKDF (reference sequence). The CDR3 sequence: CATSRKVLVPNTEAFF. The CDR3 coding sequence is TGTGCCACCAGCAGAAAAGTTTTAGTTCCGAACACTGAAGCTTTCTTT.

The CDR3 loop is CATSRDAGTSFTDTQYF. The CDR3 coding sequence is TGTGCCACCAGCAGAGATGCGGGGACTAGCTTCACAGATACGCAGTATTTT. The V gene is TRBV15, the J gene TRBJ2-3; 9 bases map to TRBD2. The germline V gene encodes CDR1 LNHNV and CDR2 YYDKDF (reference sequence). The CDR3 has 17 amino acids. J gave up 2 bases and V 0 bases, and 6 bases lay outside the gene matches.

This clonotype was detected a few times. The chain recombines TRBV2 with TRBJ2-1; 8 bases are a match to TRBD1. Trimming removed 8 bases from V and 6 bases from J; junction bases left unmatched: 6. Germline V lookup: CDR1 SNHLY, CDR2 FYNNEI. The CDR3 runs to 13 residues. CDR3 loop: CASSQGASNEQFF. CDR3 sequence (DNA): TGTGCCAGCTCCCAGGGGGCATCCAATGAGCAGTTCTTC.